This record concerns one TCR beta chain sequence. These data originate in a study of T-cell reconstitution after alpha-beta-depleted transplantation in children. CDR3 length equals 16 residues. Germline loops: CDR1 SGHTA, CDR2 FQGNSA. J lost 5 bases, V lost 1 base, and 10 bases had no gene match. A TCRbeta library incorporating unique molecular identifiers was prepared. TCRdb passed the PCR reads through MiXCR, listing each CDR3 protein once. Of 60,000 or so distinct CDR3 sequences in the sample, 44% are singletons; the top ten hold roughly 98%. The rearrangement joins TRBV7-2 to TRBJ2-5; TRBD1 aligns across 7 bases. The sequence was collected from a male patient younger than 18 who had a stem cell transplant for acute lymphoblastic leukemia, so the T cells may come from the graft donor. The sequenced sample was PBMCs, mostly from graft donor cells, obtained 360 days after TCRalphabeta/CD19-depleted stem cell transplant. The CDR3 nucleotides are TGTGCCAGCAGCTTAGGGGTCAAGAGGGGGCGGGAGACCCAGTACTTC. Protein product: CASSLGVKRGRETQYF.